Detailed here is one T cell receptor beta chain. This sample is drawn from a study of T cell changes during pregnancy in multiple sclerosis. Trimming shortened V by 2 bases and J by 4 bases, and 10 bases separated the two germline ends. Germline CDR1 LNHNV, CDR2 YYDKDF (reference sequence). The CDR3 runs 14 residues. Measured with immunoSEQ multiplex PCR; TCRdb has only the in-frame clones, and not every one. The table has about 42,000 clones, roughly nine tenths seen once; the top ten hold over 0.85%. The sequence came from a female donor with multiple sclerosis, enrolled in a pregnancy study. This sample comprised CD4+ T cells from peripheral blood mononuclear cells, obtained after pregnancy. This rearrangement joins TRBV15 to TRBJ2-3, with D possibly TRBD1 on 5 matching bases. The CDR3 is CATSRPTTADTQYF. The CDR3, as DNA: TGTGCCACCAGCAGACCGACGACAGCAGATACGCAGTATTTT.